This TCR beta chain was sequenced for a study of vaccination effects on CD4 cells after COVID-19 (dated by TCRdb to 2022 to 2024). Context from the whole study: Participants received two doses of either the BNT162b2 or the mRNA-1273 mRNA SARS-CoV-2 vaccine. SARS-CoV-2 spike-specific CD4+ TCR repertoires were compared before and after mRNA vaccination in COVID-19 convalescent patients and in infection-naive vaccine recipients. In the study, cultures from other donors were sequenced using the Oncomine TCR Beta short-read assay on an Illumina iSeq 100. Pre-vaccine samples were drawn from a couple of convalescent patients 16 days and one week before the first dose, at 142 and 148 days after COVID-19 diagnosis. The full study included fewer than eleven COVID-19 convalescent patients and several SARS-CoV-2-naive healthy vaccine recipients.

Comment on this clone: Its antigen is unknown. Base quality data are lacking; no much larger clone is found one base away.

The CDR3 measures 15 amino acids from cysteine to phenylalanine. The CDR3 DNA has 45 bases and is translated from base 1. Per the germline V gene, SGHRS is the CDR1 and YFSETQ is the CDR2. Deletion took 5 bases off V and 2 bases off J, with a span of 16 bases between the germline ends. The ViraFEST assay stimulated PBMC with viral peptide pools and then used TCR sequencing to identify antigen-specific CD4+ T cell clonotypes by expansion. After around ten days of culture, CD4+ T cells were isolated with the EasySep CD4+ T cell isolation kit. PCR-confirmed SARS-CoV-2 infection had occurred in convalescent patients between March and December 2020, before the Alpha, Beta and Delta variants emerged in the United States. About 2.1 million PBMC per well were cultured in IMDM with around 5.3% human AB serum, 10 IU/ml IL-2 and gentamicin, plus 10 ug/ml peptides. On days 3 and 7, half of the culture medium was replaced with fresh IL-2-containing medium. Unless noted otherwise, every peptide stimulation condition was grown in triplicate wells. Using Ficoll-Paque Plus gradient centrifugation, PBMC were separated from whole blood and then either used fresh or cryopreserved at -140C. Overlapping peptide pools spanned the spike proteins of SARS-CoV-2 and the common cold coronaviruses HCoV-NL63, HCoV-OC43 and HCoV-229E. The QIAamp micro DNA kit was used to extract genomic DNA from the cultured CD4+ T cells.

General findings and caveats noted by the study authors: Marked clonal contraction was observed in both infection-induced and vaccine-induced clones at late post-vaccination timepoints, consistent with waning T cell responses. In convalescent patients, the post-vaccine spike-reactive repertoire was composed mainly of new vaccine-induced clones that were largely distinct from infection-induced clones. The study was limited by a small number of convalescent patients and lacked early post-infection timepoints.

The library relied on the immunoSEQ multiplex PCR assay. DNA from the cultured, isolated CD4+ T cells was subjected to TCR beta CDR3 sequencing. The study's own analysis went as follows. Non-productive TCR sequences were removed, reads were trimmed to the CDR3 region, and CDR3s of at least 7 amino acids were retained. The MANAFEST web app was used to pick out antigen-specific clonotypes by comparing their expansion in peptide wells with that in reference cultures. Positive clones required FDR<0.05 expansion versus reference and all other wells, odds ratio above 5, and frequency above 0.1% in two replicate wells. Clonotypes significantly expanded in SARS-CoV-2 spike wells and in at least one common cold coronavirus spike condition were defined as cross-reactive. Using the stringdist R package, CDR3 similarity was measured by Levenshtein distance, and unrooted trees were constructed with ape in R 3.6.1. As stored in TCRdb, this immuneACCESS dataset retains in-frame rearrangements with V and J assigned. A fraction of the clones does not appear; measured against another copy, unresolved V genes explain less than half of the discrepancy, and the remainder lacks a known reason. V and J calls and clone size are copied from that table; D and trimming were computed from the DNA. The sample profile shows approximately 20,000 clones; 74% of them were found once. Together, the top ten hold 16% of the sample.

This TCR was sampled from a human donor who had a prior SARS-CoV-2 infection. The sequence joins TRBV5-1 to TRBJ2-5; the D gene is possibly TRBD1 or TRBD2, each agreeing over 5 bases. Here the sequenced sample was CD4+ T cells from PBMCs cultured with SARS-CoV-2 spike peptides, taken before COVID-19 vaccination. The intended sense of this specimen's cell subset or site label: SARS-CoV-2 spike overlapping peptide pool stimulation. The CDR3 region reads CASSGTPQQQETQYF. The sequenced DNA is TGCGCCAGCAGTGGGACGCCCCAACAACAAGAGACCCAGTACTTC.